This T cell receptor (beta chain) was recovered during a study of metastatic and nonmetastatic thyroid tumors. TCRdb ran MiXCR on the PCR reads. The data contain about 22,000 clones, 20% to 25% of them singletons. CDR1 is LGHNA and CDR2 is YNFKEQ in the germline V gene. The CDR3 is 16 amino acids. With 1 base clipped from V and 9 bases from J, the junction kept 6 bases outside the gene matches. This clone came up many times. Patients were all untreated before their thyroid surgery. The specimen sequenced was blood. This chain uses TRBV4-2 with TRBJ2-7; 16 nucleotides align to TRBD2. The sequence was collected from a male donor with papillary thyroid cancer or a benign thyroid nodule (not recorded which). Some clones in this sample may be carry-over from other donors' samples. The CDR3 region is CASSQVGTSGRAVQYF. The CDR3 DNA reads as TGTGCCAGCAGCCAAGTTGGGACTAGCGGGAGGGCGGTGCAGTACTTC.